Shown below are 25 T cell receptor beta chains from a single sample sequenced in a study of cytomegalovirus exposure and HLA in healthy donors (dated by TCRdb to 2016 to 2017). The library was obtained by the immunoSEQ multiplex PCR assay. A mixture of 60 forward primers for TCR Vbeta segments and 13 reverse primers for TCR Jbeta segments was used in the multiplex PCR. TCRdb limited this immuneACCESS table to in-frame rearrangements with V and J called. A share of clones is missing; checked studies link under half to unresolved V genes, and the rest is unexplained. This sample is represented by about 140,000 clones; 79% of them were singletons. The ten largest clones represent 6% to 7.5% of the sample. The material sequenced was PBMCs. Every receptor here comes from a man aged 40-50 years in good health and CMV-seropositive.

The chain uses TRBV11-2 and TRBJ2-1; TRBD2 matches 10 bases. There are 15 residues in the CDR3. V lost 6 bases, J lost 5 bases, and 7 bases stayed unmatched. Germline CDR1 is SGHAT and CDR2 is FQNNGV. CDR3 region: CASRRSGRTNNEQFF. The CDR3 DNA follows: TGTGCCAGCAGACGTAGCGGGAGGACGAACAATGAGCAGTTCTTC.

The rearrangement uses TRBV7-2 and TRBJ2-3, with TRBD2 matching 8 bases. The length of the CDR3 is 15 residues. Trimming at V came to 7 bases and at J to 8 bases, leaving 14 bases not matched to a gene. Germline CDR1 and CDR2: SGHTA and FQGNSA. The CDR3 reads CASTPRGGRQGTQYF. CDR3 sequence (DNA): TGTGCCAGCACCCCAAGGGGCGGGAGGCAGGGTACGCAGTATTTT.

This clone has only a few counts. The chain combines TRBV5-6 with TRBJ1-5; D is unresolved. V was pared by 0 bases and J by 3 bases, with 10 bases between. CDR3 length: 15 residues. CDR1 is SGHDT, CDR2 YYEEEE, per germline. The CDR3 DNA sequence: TGTGCCAGCAGCTTGGCGAGAGCGGACAATCAGCCCCAGCATTTT. Its translation is CASSLARADNQPQHF. Using reference TRBV5-6 and TRBJ1-5 for the parts outside the CDR3, the full variable domain is DAGVTQSPTHLIKTRGQQVTLRCSPKSGHDTVSWYQQALGQGPQFIFQYYEEEERQRGNFPDRFSGHQFPNYSSELNVNALLLGDSALYLCASSLARADNQPQHFGDGTRLSIL.

This chain links TRBV28 with TRBJ2-7; TRBD2 matches at 14 bases. Germline trimming cut 7 bases from V and 2 bases from J; bases unmatched to any gene: 10. CDR3 size: 17 residues. Germline values: CDR1 MDHEN, CDR2 SYDVKM. CDR3 amino acids: CASTPPGLAGATYEQYF. As DNA, the CDR3 is TGTGCCAGCACCCCCCCGGGACTAGCGGGAGCGACCTACGAGCAGTACTTC.

The chain has TRBV7-9 and TRBJ2-7; 7 bases line up with TRBD2. The CDR3 covers 14 residues. CDR1 and CDR2 (germline): SEHNR, FQNEAQ (reference sequence). Germline trimming cut 5 bases from V and 6 bases from J; bases unmatched to any gene: 10. CDR3 sequence: CASSPRGLGGEQYF. The CDR3 coding sequence is TGTGCCAGCAGCCCAAGAGGACTAGGAGGCGAGCAGTACTTC.

The chain carries TRBV27 and TRBJ2-7; D is ambiguous. From germline, CDR1 is MNHEY and CDR2 SMNVEV (reference sequence). CDR3 length: 12 amino acids. The V end lost 4 bases, the J end lost 7 bases, and 11 bases lay between the germline ends. CDR3 nucleotides: TGTGCCAGCAGTTCCCCTCCCGGGGAGCAGTACTTC. Its protein is CASSSPPGEQYF.

The gene calls are TRBV6-1 and TRBJ1-2, with a weak D call TRBD1 (6 bases). CDR1 is MNHNS, CDR2 SASEGT, per germline. CDR3 length: 13 residues. V lost 9 bases and J lost 6, with 17 bases in between. The CDR3: CASLLGAGDGYTF. CDR3 nucleotide sequence: TGTGCCAGTCTCTTGGGGGCGGGGGATGGCTACACCTTC.

In this sample, this clone turned up a few times. V and J are TRBV6-1 and TRBJ2-1; 11 bases agree with TRBD2. CDR1 and CDR2 (germline): MNHNS, SASEGT. V shed 4 bases and J 4 bases; nucleotides not matched to a gene: 3. The CDR3 sequence is 15 residues long. The chain's CDR3 is CASSAGTSGYNEQFF. The CDR3 DNA sequence: TGTGCCAGCAGTGCCGGGACTAGCGGATACAATGAGCAGTTCTTC.

This clone was found a few times. CDR3 sequence reads: CASSVARQGNSPLHF. In nucleotides, the CDR3 is TGTGCCAGCAGCGTAGCGCGACAGGGTAATTCACCCCTCCACTTT. The V call is TRBV9, the J call TRBJ1-6, with 7 positions matching TRBD1. The junction had 3 bases not matched to a gene; V was cut back by 0 bases and J by 6 bases. Germline CDR1 reads SGDLS; CDR2 reads YYNGEE. This CDR3 comprises 15 residues. Combining the CDR3 with reference TRBV9 and TRBJ1-6 gives the whole variable domain DSGVTQTPKHLITATGQRVTLRCSPRSGDLSVYWYQQSLDQGLQFLIQYYNGEERAKGNILERFSAQQFPDLHSELNLSSLELGDSALYFCASSVARQGNSPLHFGNGTRLTVT.

The genes are TRBV29-1 and TRBJ2-5, with TRBD2 matching over 8 bases. Germline V gene data show CDR1 as SQVTM and CDR2 as ANQGSEA. The CDR3 spans 14 residues. After removal of 0 bases from V and 5 bases from J, the junction contained 5 bases not matched to a gene. CDR3 nucleotide sequence: TGCAGCGTTGAAGAGAGGGGACTAGGGGAGACCCAGTACTTC. This translates into CSVEERGLGETQYF.

With regard to this clone: This same CDR3 is encoded by further DNA sequences in the sample. The chain links TRBV12-5 to TRBJ2-7, with D hard to call. This CDR3 contains 11 residues. The V gene lost 5 bases and the J gene lost 2 bases, with 4 bases spanning the gap. CDR1 and CDR2 from the germline V gene are LGHNT and FRNRAP. CDR3 protein: CASGPTYEQYF. In DNA, the CDR3 is TGTGCTAGTGGTCCCACCTACGAGCAGTACTTC.

About this clone: One junction end disagrees with the germline gene, perhaps due to a read error. The chain combines TRBV2 with TRBJ1-2, with a tentative D call TRBD1 (6 bases). The germline V gene has CDR1 SNHLY and CDR2 FYNNEI. The CDR3 loop spans 14 amino acids. CDR3 sequence (DNA): TGTGCCAGCCGGACCCGCCGACGGGGACATTTCGGGCCCTTC. Protein sequence: CASRTRRRGHFGPF.

CDR3 residues: CASSPFPGGYNEQFF. The CDR3 DNA reads as TGCGCCAGCAGCCCTTTTCCGGGGGGCTACAATGAGCAGTTCTTC. The V call is TRBV4-1, the J call TRBJ2-1; TRBD2 matches at 7 bases. In germline, CDR1 is MGHRA, CDR2 YSYEKL. The CDR3 has 15 amino acids. The trim removed 4 bases at V and 3 bases at J, leaving 6 bases unmatched.

This clone was observed a few times. The rearrangement joins TRBV10-1 to TRBJ2-3, with 7 nucleotides matching TRBD2. The trim removed 10 bases at V and 2 bases at J, leaving 12 bases unmatched. There are 15 residues in the CDR3. The germline gives CDR1 WNHNN, CDR2 SYGVQD (reference sequence). The CDR3 DNA is TGCGCCACCTCTGGGGGGGTTAGCCCCACAGATACGCAGTATTTT. Translated: CATSGGVSPTDTQYF.

The rearrangement joins TRBV4-2 to TRBJ1-2, with 7 bases matching TRBD1. The CDR3 sequence is 16 residues long. Germline V gene lookup returns CDR1 LGHNA and CDR2 YNFKEQ. The trim removed 5 bases at V and 0 bases at J, leaving 9 bases unmatched. Here the CDR3 reads CASSKRGTATNYGYTF. CDR3 sequence (DNA): TGTGCCAGCAGCAAAAGGGGGACAGCCACTAACTATGGCTACACCTTC.

The chain carries TRBV19 and TRBJ2-7; 9 bases align to TRBD2. The V and J ends lost 8 bases and 6 bases, in that order; junction bases with no gene match: 8. Germline V gene lookup returns CDR1 LNHDA and CDR2 SQIVND (reference sequence). The CDR3 runs 13 residues. The CDR3 sequence: CASGGAGGIEQYF. DNA of the CDR3: TGTGCCAGTGGAGGTGCGGGAGGGATCGAGCAGTACTTC.

The chain is built from TRBV2 and TRBJ2-2; D gene ambiguous. The CDR3 totals 15 residues. Germline V gene lookup returns CDR1 SNHLY and CDR2 FYNNEI. Trimming stripped 4 bases from V and 0 bases from J, with 9 bases between. The CDR3 region is CASSVSRANTGELFF. In DNA, the CDR3 is TGTGCCAGCAGTGTATCACGGGCGAACACCGGGGAGCTGTTTTTT.

The chain has TRBV7-9 and TRBJ1-2, with TRBD1 matching over 11 bases. This CDR3 has 15 amino acids. V dropped 6 bases and J dropped 3; count of bases not matched to a gene: 6. Germline-derived CDR1 and CDR2 are SEHNR and FQNEAQ (reference sequence). The CDR3 DNA sequence: TGTGCCAGCAGGGATCCGGGACAGGGGGACTATGGCTACACCTTC. Translation gives CASRDPGQGDYGYTF.

This sequence joins TRBV19 and TRBJ2-3; 10 bases fit TRBD2. The CDR3 is 19 amino acids. After removal of 6 bases from V and 1 base from J, the junction contained 16 bases not matched to a gene. Looked up from germline, CDR1 is LNHDA and CDR2 is SQIVND (reference sequence). The CDR3 DNA is TGTGCCAGTAGCCTGGAGGGACTAGCGAACTTAGGGGGCACAGATACGCAGTATTTT. It yields the protein CASSLEGLANLGGTDTQYF. Combining the CDR3 with reference TRBV19 and TRBJ2-3 gives the whole variable domain DGGITQSPKYLFRKEGQNVTLSCEQNLNHDAMYWYRQDPGQGLRLIYYSQIVNDFQKGDIAEGYSVSREKKESFPLTVTSAQKNPTAFYLCASSLEGLANLGGTDTQYFGPGTRLTVL.

J is TRBJ2-1 and V is TRBV6-1, with D perhaps matching TRBD2 (6 bases). Germline assignment: CDR1 MNHNS and CDR2 SASEGT. The CDR3 totals 17 residues. With 4 bases removed from V and 0 bases from J, the gap between germline ends came to 16 bases. Here the CDR3 reads CASSGGWGESSYNEQFF. Written as DNA, the CDR3 is TGTGCCAGCAGTGGGGGGTGGGGGGAGAGCTCCTACAATGAGCAGTTCTTC.

The chain joins TRBV10-3 to TRBJ1-2; a weak D match, TRBD1 (6 bases). CDR3 size: 13 residues. V lost 5 bases and J 4 bases, leaving 11 bases between the germline ends. Germline loops: CDR1 ENHRY, CDR2 SYGVKD. The DNA of the CDR3 is TGTGCCATCAGTCTGGACAGTAGCTATGGCTACACCTTC. This translates into CAISLDSSYGYTF.

This sequence joins TRBV4-2 and TRBJ2-3, with D possibly TRBD2 on 6 matching bases. The V and J ends lost 1 base and 8 bases respectively, with 19 bases between them. The CDR3 has 16 residues. CDR1 is LGHNA, CDR2 YNFKEQ, per germline. CDR3 loop: CASSQAPTRTLGTQYF. CDR3 coding DNA: TGTGCCAGCAGCCAAGCTCCGACTAGGACCCTGGGTACGCAGTATTTT.

The CDR3 DNA is TGTGCCAGCAGTCTCTACAGGACAGGATACTCTGGGGCCAACGTCCTGACTTTC. This encodes CASSLYRTGYSGANVLTF. V gene TRBV28 combines with J gene TRBJ2-6; 7 positions agree with TRBD1. In germline, CDR1 is MDHEN, CDR2 SYDVKM. The CDR3 loop spans 18 amino acids. V gave up 5 bases and J gave up 0 bases; unmatched junction bases: 10.

The chain has TRBV28 and TRBJ2-7; 10 nucleotides match TRBD2. The CDR3 has 15 amino acids. Germline V gene sequence: CDR1 MDHEN, CDR2 SYDVKM. J gave up 0 bases and V 6 bases, and 5 bases lay outside the gene matches. In DNA form, the CDR3 reads TGTGCCAGCAGGTTACTAGCGGGGAGCTCCTACGAGCAGTACTTC. This codes for CASRLLAGSSYEQYF.

V usage is TRBV7-9 and J usage is TRBJ1-4; TRBD1 agrees at 8 bases. Germline CDR1 SEHNR, CDR2 FQNEAQ (reference sequence). V lost 3 bases and J lost 6; bases outside the gene matches: 3. This CDR3 is built from 14 residues. The CDR3 nucleotides read TGTGCCAGCAGCTTGGGACAGGCCCATGAAAAACTGTTTTTT. Amino acid sequence: CASSLGQAHEKLFF.